The clone carrying this T cell receptor (beta chain) was seen only once. The antigen remains unidentified. The data were obtained in a study of cytomegalovirus exposure and HLA in healthy donors. About the study: Genotyping showed roughly 77% of almost 400 donors falling in the Caucasian-associated ancestry cluster. Study-level results: Immune exposure information available was restricted to CMV serostatus.

Donors in the study were healthy people who gave bone marrow. These donors counted as nominally healthy when sampled, but unrecorded immune exposures were likely. Trimming removed 1 base at V and 4 bases at J, with 17 bases between. Looked up from germline, CDR1 is MGHRA and CDR2 is YSYEKL. The CDR3 sequence is 16 residues long. 13 Jbeta primers and 60 Vbeta primers were used for the PCR. Sequencing used immunoSEQ multiplex PCR; TCRdb keeps in-frame clones, though not all of them. Of 120,000 or so clones in the sample, 80% were seen once. V gene TRBV4-1 combines with J gene TRBJ2-7, with D perhaps TRBD1 (5 bases). What was sequenced was PBMCs. The sequence was collected from a male donor in good health and CMV-seronegative. Here the CDR3 reads CASSQAAAGNKYEQYF. The DNA for the CDR3 is TGCGCCAGCAGCCAAGCCGCAGCAGGGAATAAGTACGAGCAGTACTTC.